This is a list of T cell receptor beta chains from one sample in a study of blood T cell repertoires in COVID-19. Clones were sequenced by immunoSEQ multiplex PCR, and TCRdb holds only the in-frame ones, with some missing. The sample comprises about 50,000 clones, 86% of which are singletons, and about 4% rests with the top ten. What was sequenced was peripheral blood. These receptors were obtained from a man older than 75 with active COVID-19. Each CDR3 is given without its conserved first and last residue. A D gene is named only where the DNA matches it firmly.

TRBV5-4	TRBJ2-7	TRBD1	ASSAYRGGTNEQY
TRBV7-9	TRBJ2-5	.	ASSLVGPETQY
TRBV2	TRBJ2-5	.	ASSVNRQETQY
TRBV3-1/TRBV3-2	TRBJ2-1	TRBD2	ASSRGGLSYNEQF
TRBV15	TRBJ2-1	TRBD2	ATSLTSGPYNEQF
TRBV27	TRBJ2-1	TRBD2	ASSLEGGSTYNEQF
TRBV4-3	TRBJ1-2	TRBD1	ASSPGQGSYGYT
TRBV7-3	TRBJ1-1	TRBD1	ASSSVPGQVNTEAF
TRBV4-1	TRBJ2-7	.	ASSQDGGTAYEQY
TRBV10-1	TRBJ2-7	.	ASSRARGPYEQY
TRBV7-2	TRBJ2-5	TRBD2	ASSPRTSGSVETQY
TRBV4-2	TRBJ1-2	.	ASSQENKEHYGYT
TRBV7-2	TRBJ1-6	TRBD1	ASSLAGGNPTLH
TRBV3-1/TRBV3-2	TRBJ2-7	TRBD2	ASSQDQVRTSNNYEQY
TRBV6-6	TRBJ2-3	TRBD2	ASASGRSTDTQY
TRBV28	TRBJ1-2	TRBD1	ASSLTGGNYGYT
TRBV28	TRBJ2-7	.	ASSLQGLQY
TRBV28	TRBJ1-5	.	ASRQGSQPQH
TRBV28	TRBJ2-7	TRBD2	ASSLSGVAPYEQY
TRBV5-8	TRBJ1-4	TRBD1	ASSLAETGGNEKLF
TRBV2	TRBJ1-2	TRBD1	ASGGGQGARGYT
TRBV19	TRBJ1-3	TRBD1	ASSPRTGSGNTIY
TRBV30	TRBJ1-5	TRBD1	AWSVSTGAKPQH
TRBV24-1	TRBJ2-3	TRBD2	ATSDSGLAVVQSSTDTQY
TRBV10-1	TRBJ2-3	TRBD2	ASSEGRAQY
TRBV6-2/TRBV6-3	TRBJ2-1	.	ASSYSAGSYNEQF
TRBV28	TRBJ2-1	.	ASSFRRGKTYNEQF
TRBV27	TRBJ2-1	TRBD1	ASSRQGPNEQF
TRBV2	TRBJ1-1	.	ASSRSGGTEAF
TRBV5-5	TRBJ2-5	TRBD2	ASRELAGDFETQY
TRBV24-1	TRBJ2-4	TRBD1	ATSDPREAGGGIQY
TRBV27	TRBJ2-7	.	ASSLKDSSYEQY
TRBV19	TRBJ1-1	.	ASRGTGDHEAF
TRBV6-5	TRBJ2-3	.	ASMRHARPDTQY
TRBV3-1/TRBV3-2	TRBJ1-5	.	ASSKGGGYGNQPQH
TRBV7-3	TRBJ2-5	.	ASRAGVGETQY
TRBV6-4	TRBJ2-2	.	ASSDYRQGGTGELF
TRBV6-5	TRBJ2-7	.	ASSYSWGEEQY
TRBV7-8	TRBJ2-7	.	ASSLAVGHSMSEQY
TRBV18	TRBJ2-7	TRBD1	ASSRDSLGIEQY
TRBV5-4	TRBJ1-2	TRBD1	ASSPTGGRGNYGYT
TRBV28	TRBJ2-7	TRBD2	ASSLPGTSGSLQY
TRBV23-1	TRBJ2-3	.	ASSPPLTGPSTDTQY
TRBV5-6	TRBJ1-2	TRBD1	ASSGTGFGYT
TRBV5-4	TRBJ2-1	.	ASSLEGSSSYNEQF